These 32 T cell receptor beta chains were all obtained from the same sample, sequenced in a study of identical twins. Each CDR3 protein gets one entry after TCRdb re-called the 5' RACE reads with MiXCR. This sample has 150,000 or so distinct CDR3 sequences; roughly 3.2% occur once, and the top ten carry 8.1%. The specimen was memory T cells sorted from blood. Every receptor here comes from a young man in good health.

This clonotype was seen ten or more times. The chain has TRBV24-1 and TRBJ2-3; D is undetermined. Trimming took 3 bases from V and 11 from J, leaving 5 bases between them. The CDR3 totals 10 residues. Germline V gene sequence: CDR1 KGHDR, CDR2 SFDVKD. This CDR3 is CATSDGKQYF. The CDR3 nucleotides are TGTGCCACCAGTGATGGCAAGCAGTATTTT.

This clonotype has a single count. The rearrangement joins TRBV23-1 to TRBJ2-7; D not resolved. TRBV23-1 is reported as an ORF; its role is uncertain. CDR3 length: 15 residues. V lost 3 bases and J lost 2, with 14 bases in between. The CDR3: CASSQYKGAPYEQYF. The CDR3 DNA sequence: TGCGCCAGCAGTCAGTATAAGGGCGCCCCCTACGAGCAGTACTTC.

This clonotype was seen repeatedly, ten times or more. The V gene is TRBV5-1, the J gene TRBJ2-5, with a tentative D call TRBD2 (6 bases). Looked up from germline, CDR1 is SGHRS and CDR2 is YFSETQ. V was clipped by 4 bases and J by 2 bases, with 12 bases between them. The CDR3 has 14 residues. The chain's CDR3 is CASSPGTLQETQYF. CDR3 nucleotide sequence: TGCGCCAGCAGCCCCGGGACTTTACAAGAGACCCAGTACTTC.

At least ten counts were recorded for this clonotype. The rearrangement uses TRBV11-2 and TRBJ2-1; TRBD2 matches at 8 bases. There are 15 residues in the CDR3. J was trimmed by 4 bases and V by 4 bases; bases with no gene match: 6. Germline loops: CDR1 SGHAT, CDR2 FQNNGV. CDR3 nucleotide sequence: TGTGCCAGCAGCTCACAAGCGGGAGCGTACAATGAGCAGTTCTTC. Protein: CASSSQAGAYNEQFF. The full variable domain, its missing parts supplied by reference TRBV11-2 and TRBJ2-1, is EAGVAQSPRYKIIEKRQSVAFWCNPISGHATLYWYQQILGQGPKLLIQFQNNGVVDDSQLPKDRFSAERLKGVDSTLKIQPAKLEDSAVYLCASSSQAGAYNEQFFGPGTRLTVL.

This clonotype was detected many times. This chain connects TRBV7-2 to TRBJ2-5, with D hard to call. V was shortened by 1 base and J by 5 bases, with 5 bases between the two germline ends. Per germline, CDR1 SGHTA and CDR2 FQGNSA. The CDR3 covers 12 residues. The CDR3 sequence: CASSLVKETQYF. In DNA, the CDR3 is TGTGCCAGCAGCTTAGTGAAGGAGACCCAGTACTTC.

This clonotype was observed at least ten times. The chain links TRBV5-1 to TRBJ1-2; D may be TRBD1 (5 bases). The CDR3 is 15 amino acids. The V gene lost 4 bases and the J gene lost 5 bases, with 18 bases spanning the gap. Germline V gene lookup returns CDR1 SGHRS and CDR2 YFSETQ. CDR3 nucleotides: TGCGCCAGCAGCACAACAGGTGACCCGGGGTATGGCTACACCTTC. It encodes CASSTTGDPGYGYTF.

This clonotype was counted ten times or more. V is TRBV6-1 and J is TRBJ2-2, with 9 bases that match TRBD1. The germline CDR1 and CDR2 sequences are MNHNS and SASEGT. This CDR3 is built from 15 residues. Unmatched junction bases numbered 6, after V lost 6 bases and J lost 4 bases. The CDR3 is CASRTGQGLTGELFF. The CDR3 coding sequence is TGTGCCAGCAGAACGGGACAGGGACTCACCGGGGAGCTGTTTTTT.

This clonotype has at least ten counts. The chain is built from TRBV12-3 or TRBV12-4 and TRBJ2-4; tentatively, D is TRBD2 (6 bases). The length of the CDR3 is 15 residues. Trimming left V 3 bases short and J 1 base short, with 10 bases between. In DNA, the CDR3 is TGTGCCAGCAGTTTTTGGGAGGACGCCAAAAACATTCAGTACTTC. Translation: CASSFWEDAKNIQYF.

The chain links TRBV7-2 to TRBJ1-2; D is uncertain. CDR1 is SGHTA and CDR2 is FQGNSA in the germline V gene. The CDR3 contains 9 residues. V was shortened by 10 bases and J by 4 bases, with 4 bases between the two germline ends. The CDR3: CANAYGYTF. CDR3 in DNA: TGTGCCAACGCCTATGGCTACACCTTC.

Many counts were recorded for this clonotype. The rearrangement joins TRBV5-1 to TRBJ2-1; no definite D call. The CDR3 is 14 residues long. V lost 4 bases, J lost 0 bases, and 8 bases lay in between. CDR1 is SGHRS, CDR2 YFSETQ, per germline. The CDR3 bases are TGCGCCAGCAGCGTGGGTACCTCCTACAATGAGCAGTTCTTC. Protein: CASSVGTSYNEQFF.

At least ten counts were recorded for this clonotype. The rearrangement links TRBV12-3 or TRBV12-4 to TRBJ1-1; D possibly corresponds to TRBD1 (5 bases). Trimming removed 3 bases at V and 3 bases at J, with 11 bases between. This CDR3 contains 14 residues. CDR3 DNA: TGTGCCAGCAGTTTGGGGGGGGGGTACACTGAAGCTTTCTTT. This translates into CASSLGGGYTEAFF.

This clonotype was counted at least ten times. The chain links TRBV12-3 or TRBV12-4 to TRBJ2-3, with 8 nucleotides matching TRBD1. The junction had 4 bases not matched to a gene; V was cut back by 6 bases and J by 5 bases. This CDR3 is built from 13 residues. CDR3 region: CASRTGDGDTQYF. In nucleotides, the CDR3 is TGTGCCAGCAGGACAGGGGATGGAGATACGCAGTATTTT.

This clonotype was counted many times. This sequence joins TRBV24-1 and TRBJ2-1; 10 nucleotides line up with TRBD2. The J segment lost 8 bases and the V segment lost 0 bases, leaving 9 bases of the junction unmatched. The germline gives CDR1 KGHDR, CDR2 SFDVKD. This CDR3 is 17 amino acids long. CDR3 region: CATSDLPSSGSIYEQFF. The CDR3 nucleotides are TGTGCCACCAGTGATTTGCCCTCTAGCGGGAGTATCTATGAGCAGTTCTTC.

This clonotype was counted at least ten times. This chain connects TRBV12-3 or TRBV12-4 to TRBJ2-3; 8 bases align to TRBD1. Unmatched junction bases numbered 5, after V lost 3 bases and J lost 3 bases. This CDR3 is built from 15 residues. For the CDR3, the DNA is TGTGCCAGCAGTTTTGGACAGGGTAGAACAGATACGCAGTATTTT. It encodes CASSFGQGRTDTQYF.

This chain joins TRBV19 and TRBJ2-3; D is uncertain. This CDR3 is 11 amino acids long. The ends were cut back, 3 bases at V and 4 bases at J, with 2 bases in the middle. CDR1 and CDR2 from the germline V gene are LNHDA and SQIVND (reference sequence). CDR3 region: CASSIADTQYF. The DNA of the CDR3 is TGTGCCAGTAGTATTGCAGATACGCAGTATTTT.

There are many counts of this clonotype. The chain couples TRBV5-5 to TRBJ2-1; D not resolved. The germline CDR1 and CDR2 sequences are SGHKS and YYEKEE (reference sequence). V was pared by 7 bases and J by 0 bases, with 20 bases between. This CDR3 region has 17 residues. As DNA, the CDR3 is TGTGCCAGCTCCCATCACATACGGCCCGACTCCTACAATGAGCAGTTCTTC. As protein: CASSHHIRPDSYNEQFF.

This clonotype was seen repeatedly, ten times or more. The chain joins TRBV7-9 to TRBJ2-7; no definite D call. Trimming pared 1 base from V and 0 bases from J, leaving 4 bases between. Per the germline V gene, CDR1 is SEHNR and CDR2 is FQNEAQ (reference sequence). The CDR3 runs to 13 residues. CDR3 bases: TGTGCCAGCAGCTTAGGTGACTCCTACGAGCAGTACGTC. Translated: CASSLGDSYEQYV.

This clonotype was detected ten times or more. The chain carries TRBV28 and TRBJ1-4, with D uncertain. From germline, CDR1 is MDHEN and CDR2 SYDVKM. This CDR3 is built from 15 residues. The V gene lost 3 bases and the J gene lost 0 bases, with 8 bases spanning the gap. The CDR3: CASSFPVATNEKLFF. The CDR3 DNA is TGTGCCAGCAGTTTCCCGGTTGCAACTAATGAAAAACTGTTTTTT.

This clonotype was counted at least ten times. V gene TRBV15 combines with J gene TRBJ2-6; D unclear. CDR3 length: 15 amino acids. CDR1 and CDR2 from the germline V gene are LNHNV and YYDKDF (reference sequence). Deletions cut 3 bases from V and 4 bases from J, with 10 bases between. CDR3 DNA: TGTGCCACCAGCAGTAAGGGCCCCGGGGCCAACGTCCTGACTTTC. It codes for CATSSKGPGANVLTF.

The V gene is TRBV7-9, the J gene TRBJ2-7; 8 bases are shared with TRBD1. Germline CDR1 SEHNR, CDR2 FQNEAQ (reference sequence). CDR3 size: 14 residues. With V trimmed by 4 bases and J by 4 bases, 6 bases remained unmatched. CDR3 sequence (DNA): TGTGCCAGCAGCTCCAGGACAGGGTGGTACGAGCAGTACTTC. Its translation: CASSSRTGWYEQYF.

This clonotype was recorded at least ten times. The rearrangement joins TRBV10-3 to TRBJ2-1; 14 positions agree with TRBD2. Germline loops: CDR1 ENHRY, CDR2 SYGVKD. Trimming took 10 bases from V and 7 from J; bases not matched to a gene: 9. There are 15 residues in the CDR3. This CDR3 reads CASNPGTSGSNEQFF. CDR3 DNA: TGTGCCAGCAATCCCGGGACTAGCGGGAGTAATGAGCAGTTCTTC.

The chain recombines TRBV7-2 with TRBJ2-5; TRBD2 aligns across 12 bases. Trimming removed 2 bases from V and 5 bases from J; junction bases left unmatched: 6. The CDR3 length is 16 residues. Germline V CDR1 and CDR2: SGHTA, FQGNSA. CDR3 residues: CASSLPSGRALETQYF. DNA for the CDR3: TGTGCCAGCAGCTTACCTAGCGGGAGGGCCCTTGAGACCCAGTACTTC.

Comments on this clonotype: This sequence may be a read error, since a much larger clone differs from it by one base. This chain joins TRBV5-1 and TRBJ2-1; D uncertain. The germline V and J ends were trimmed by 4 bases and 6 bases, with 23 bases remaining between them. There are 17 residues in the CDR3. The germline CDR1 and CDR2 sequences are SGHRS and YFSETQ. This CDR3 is CASSLGIQTCRANEQFF. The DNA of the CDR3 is TGCGCCAGCAGCCTGGGGATACAGACCTGTAGGGCCAATGAGCAGTTCTTC.

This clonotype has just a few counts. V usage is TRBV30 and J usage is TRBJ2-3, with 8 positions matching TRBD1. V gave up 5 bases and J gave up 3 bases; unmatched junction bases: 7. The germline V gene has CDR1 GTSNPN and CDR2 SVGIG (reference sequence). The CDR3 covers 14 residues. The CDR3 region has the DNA TGTGCCTGGGTTCCCGGACAGGGTACAGATACGCAGTATTTT. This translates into CAWVPGQGTDTQYF.

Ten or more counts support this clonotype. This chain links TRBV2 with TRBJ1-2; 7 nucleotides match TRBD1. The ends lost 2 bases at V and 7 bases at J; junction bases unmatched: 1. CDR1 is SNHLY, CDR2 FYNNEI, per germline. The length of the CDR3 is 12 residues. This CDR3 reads CASSETGVGYTF. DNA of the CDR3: TGTGCCAGCAGTGAAACAGGGGTTGGCTACACCTTC. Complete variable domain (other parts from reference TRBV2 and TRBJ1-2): EPEVTQTPSHQVTQMGQEVILRCVPISNHLYFYWYRQILGQKVEFLVSFYNNEISEKSEIFDDQFSVERPDGSNFTLKIRSTKLEDSAMYFCASSETGVGYTFGSGTRLTVV.

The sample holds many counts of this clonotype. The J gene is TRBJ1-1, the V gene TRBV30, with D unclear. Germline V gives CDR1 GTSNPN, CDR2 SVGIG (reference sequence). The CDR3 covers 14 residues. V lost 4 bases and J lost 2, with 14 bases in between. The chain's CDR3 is CAWTNRGYNTEAFF. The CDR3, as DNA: TGTGCCTGGACTAATAGAGGGTATAACACTGAAGCTTTCTTT.

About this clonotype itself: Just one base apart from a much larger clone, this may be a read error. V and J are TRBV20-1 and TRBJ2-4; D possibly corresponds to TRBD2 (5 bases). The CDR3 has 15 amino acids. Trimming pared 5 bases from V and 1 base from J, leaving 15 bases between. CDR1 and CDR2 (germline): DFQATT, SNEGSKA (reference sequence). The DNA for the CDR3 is TGCAGTGCTCTCCCGGGGAGTGAGGCCAAAAACATTCAGTACTTC. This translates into CSALPGSEAKNIQYF.

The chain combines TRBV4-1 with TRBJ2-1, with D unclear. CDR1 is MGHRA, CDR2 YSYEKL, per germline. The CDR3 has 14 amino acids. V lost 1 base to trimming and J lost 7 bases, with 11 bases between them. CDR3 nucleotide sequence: TGCGCCAGCAGCCAAGGCCCCATACAGAATGAGCAGTTCTTC. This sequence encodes CASSQGPIQNEQFF.

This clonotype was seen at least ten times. CDR3: CASNQVGGTYNEQFF. The CDR3 DNA reads as TGTGCCAGCAACCAGGTCGGCGGGACCTACAATGAGCAGTTCTTC. The chain joins TRBV9 to TRBJ2-1, with a possible D match to TRBD2 (6 bases). V was cut by 6 bases and J by 2 bases, with 15 bases left in between. Germline V gene lookup returns CDR1 SGDLS and CDR2 YYNGEE. The CDR3 runs 15 residues.

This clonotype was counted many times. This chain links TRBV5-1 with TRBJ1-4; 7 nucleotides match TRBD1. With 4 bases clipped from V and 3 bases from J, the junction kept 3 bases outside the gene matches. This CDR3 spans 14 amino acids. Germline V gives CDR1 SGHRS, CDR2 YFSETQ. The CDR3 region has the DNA TGCGCCAGCAGCGGGGACAGTCCTAATGAAAAACTGTTTTTT. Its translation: CASSGDSPNEKLFF.

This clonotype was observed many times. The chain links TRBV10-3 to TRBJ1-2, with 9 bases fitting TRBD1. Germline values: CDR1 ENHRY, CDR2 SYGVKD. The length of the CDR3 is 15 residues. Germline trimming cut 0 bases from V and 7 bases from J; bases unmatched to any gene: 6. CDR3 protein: CAISESTGGESGYTF. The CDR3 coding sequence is TGTGCCATCAGTGAGTCGACAGGGGGGGAAAGTGGCTACACCTTC.

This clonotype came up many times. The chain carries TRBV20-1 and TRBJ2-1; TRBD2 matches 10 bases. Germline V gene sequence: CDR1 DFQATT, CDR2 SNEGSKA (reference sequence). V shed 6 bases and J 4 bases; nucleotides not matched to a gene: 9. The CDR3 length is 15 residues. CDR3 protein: CSAGSLAGEYNEQFF. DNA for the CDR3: TGCAGTGCAGGGAGCCTAGCGGGGGAGTACAATGAGCAGTTCTTC.